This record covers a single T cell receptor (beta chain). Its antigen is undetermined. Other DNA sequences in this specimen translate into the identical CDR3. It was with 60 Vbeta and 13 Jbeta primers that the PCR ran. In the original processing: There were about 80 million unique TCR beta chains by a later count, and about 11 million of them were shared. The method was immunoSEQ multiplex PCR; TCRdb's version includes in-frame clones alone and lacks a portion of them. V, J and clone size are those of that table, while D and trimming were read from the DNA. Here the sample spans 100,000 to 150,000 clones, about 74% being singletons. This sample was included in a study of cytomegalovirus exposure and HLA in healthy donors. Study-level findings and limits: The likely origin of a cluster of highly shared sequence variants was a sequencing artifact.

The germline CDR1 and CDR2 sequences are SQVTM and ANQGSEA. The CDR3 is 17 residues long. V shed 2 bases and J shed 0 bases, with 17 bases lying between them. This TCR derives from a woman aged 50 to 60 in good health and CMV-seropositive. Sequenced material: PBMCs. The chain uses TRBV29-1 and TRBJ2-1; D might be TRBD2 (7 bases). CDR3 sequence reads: CSVEMAGAFFSYNEQFF. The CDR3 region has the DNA TGCAGCGTTGAAATGGCGGGGGCCTTCTTCTCCTACAATGAGCAGTTCTTC.